This note documents a single T cell receptor beta chain sequence. Profiling relied on immunoSEQ multiplex PCR, and the TCRdb table lists in-frame clones only, not all of them. The repertoire holds around 25,000 clones, with more than 85% as singletons. This sample was taken from a study of CD4 T cell repertoires in COVID-19. Germline V gene lookup returns CDR1 LNHDA and CDR2 SQIVND (reference sequence). Trimming removed 5 bases at V and 3 bases at J, with 10 bases between. The CDR3 is 13 amino acids. The memory T cells were sequenced right after ex vivo isolation, without culture. The sample here was circulating follicular helper CD4+ T cells (cTfh) from blood, taken before the COVID-19 pandemic. The rearrangement joins TRBV19 to TRBJ1-1; perhaps TRBD1 as D (6 bases). The sequence came from a human donor who had COVID-19. CDR3 sequence: CASSGQFYTEAFF. The CDR3, as DNA: TGTGCCAGTAGTGGACAGTTTTACACTGAAGCTTTCTTT.